The rows below give T cell receptor beta chains drawn from one sample of a study of T cells in Graves' hyperthyroidism and ophthalmopathy. TCRdb independently ran MiXCR on the multiplex PCR reads; one entry per CDR3 protein. This sample has 600,000 to 800,000 distinct CDR3 sequences, with under 45% found just once. Specimen: blood. These receptors were taken from a woman aged 40 to 50 with Graves' hyperthyroidism. Each CDR3 is given with its conserved first and last residue. A D gene is named only where the DNA matches it firmly. Not every row has a clone size; where given, it reads once, few, many or a size class.

d_call	v_call	j_call	clone_size	cdr3_aa	cdr3_nt
-	TRBV20-1	TRBJ2-7	-	CSARDDGTTGPYEQYF	TGCAGTGCTAGAGATGACGGCACGACAGGACCTTACGAGCAGTACTTC
TRBD1	TRBV11-2	TRBJ1-2	-	CASSSPGTANYGYTF	TGTGCCAGCAGCTCCCCCGGGACAGCGAACTATGGCTACACCTTC
-	TRBV11-3	TRBJ1-6	-	CASSSAGNSPLHF	TGTGCCAGCAGCTCCGCGGGGAATTCACCCCTCCACTTT
-	TRBV4-3	TRBJ1-1	few	CASSQDDRNMNTEAFF	TGCGCCAGCAGCCAAGATGACAGGAACATGAACACTGAAGCTTTCTTT
TRBD2	TRBV20-1	TRBJ2-7	many	CSAFPGLAGYEQYF	TGCAGTGCTTTCCCGGGACTAGCGGGATACGAGCAGTACTTC
-	TRBV20-1	TRBJ2-5	many	CSAPALAAEETQYF	TGCAGTGCCCCTGCTCTAGCTGCCGAAGAGACCCAGTACTTC
TRBD1	TRBV7-3	TRBJ2-7	-	CASSASGTGGSEQYF	TGTGCCAGCAGCGCATCCGGGACAGGGGGCTCCGAGCAGTACTTC
-	TRBV6-5	TRBJ1-6	-	CASSFYITSLGNSPLHF	TGTGCCAGCAGTTTCTATATTACGTCGTTGGGTAATTCACCCCTCCACTTT
TRBD2	TRBV6-5	TRBJ2-7	-	CASSPPGLAGVYEQYF	TGTGCCAGCAGTCCGCCGGGACTAGCGGGAGTCTACGAGCAGTACTTC
TRBD1	TRBV7-9	TRBJ1-1	many	CASSPRSGTGEAFF	TGTGCCAGCAGCCCTCGGTCCGGGACAGGTGAAGCTTTCTTT
TRBD1	TRBV7-9	TRBJ1-4	-	CAGSSTGATEKLFF	TGTGCCGGCAGCTCGACAGGGGCAACGGAAAAACTGTTTTTT
-	TRBV7-2	TRBJ2-7	many	CASSLSYRAYEQYF	TGTGCCAGCAGCTTATCGTACAGGGCCTACGAGCAGTACTTC
-	TRBV29-1	TRBJ2-2	many	CSARGQNTGELFF	TGCAGCGCCAGGGGACAGAACACCGGGGAGCTGTTTTTT
TRBD1	TRBV20-1	TRBJ1-1	-	CSARAGGGNTEAFF	TGCAGTGCTAGAGCAGGGGGCGGTAACACTGAAGCTTTCTTT
-	TRBV29-1	TRBJ2-3	few	CSTNQDTQYF	TGCAGCACCAACCAGGATACGCAGTATTTT
-	TRBV29-1	TRBJ1-5	many	CSVRDTSNQPQHF	TGCAGCGTTCGGGACACTAGCAATCAGCCCCAGCATTTT
-	TRBV2	TRBJ1-6	-	CASSTGYYNSPLHF	TGTGCCAGCAGCACGGGGTACTATAATTCACCCCTCCACTTT
-	TRBV6-1	TRBJ2-2	-	CASRGVGRDGELFF	TGTGCCAGCAGAGGGGTAGGCAGGGACGGGGAGCTGTTTTTT
TRBD1	TRBV29-1	TRBJ2-3	-	CSVAGDRGPDTQYF	TGCAGCGTTGCCGGAGACAGGGGGCCAGATACGCAGTATTTT
TRBD2	TRBV15	TRBJ2-7	many	CATSRDLAGFNPLYEQYF	TGTGCCACCAGCAGAGATCTAGCGGGGTTTAATCCCCTCTACGAGCAGTACTTC
-	TRBV2	TRBJ2-7	many	CASRDAVEQYF	TGTGCCAGCAGAGACGCGGTCGAGCAGTACTTC
TRBD1	TRBV13	TRBJ1-4	-	CASSLRLGQGSEKLFF	TGCGCCAGCAGCCTACGCCTCGGACAGGGGTCTGAAAAACTGTTTTTT
-	TRBV25-1	TRBJ1-4	many	CASSEDLRDNEKLFF	TGTGCCAGCAGTGAAGATTTGAGGGACAATGAAAAACTGTTTTTT
-	TRBV29-1	TRBJ2-5	-	CSGGHLGETQYF	TGCAGCGGGGGACACCTTGGGGAGACCCAGTACTTC
-	TRBV7-9	TRBJ1-5	many	CASSSANNQPQHF	TGTGCCAGCAGCTCCGCCAACAATCAGCCCCAGCATTTT
-	TRBV18	TRBJ2-5	-	CASSQGEGMVTQYF	TGTGCCAGCTCACAAGGAGAGGGAATGGTGACCCAGTACTTC
-	TRBV7-2	TRBJ1-5	-	CASKGFMGNQPQHF	TGTGCCAGCAAGGGATTCATGGGAAATCAGCCCCAGCATTTT
-	TRBV6-2/TRBV6-3	TRBJ1-1	-	CASYQESSQVNTEAFF	TGTGCCAGTTACCAGGAGTCCAGCCAGGTGAACACTGAAGCTTTCTTT
-	TRBV11-2	TRBJ2-2	-	CASSWGDIPGELFF	TGTGCCAGCAGCTGGGGGGACATTCCCGGGGAGCTGTTTTTT
-	TRBV5-1	TRBJ2-2	-	CASSLVGGEAGELFF	TGCGCCAGCAGCTTGGTAGGCGGGGAGGCCGGGGAGCTGTTTTTT
-	TRBV9	TRBJ1-2	once	CASSVEWGYGYTF	TGTGCCAGCAGCGTGGAGTGGGGCTATGGCTACACCTTC
-	TRBV6-2/TRBV6-3	TRBJ1-1	-	CASVERIGTEAFF	TGTGCCAGCGTAGAAAGGATCGGCACTGAAGCTTTCTTT
-	TRBV2	TRBJ2-6	many	CASSKIGANVLTF	TGTGCCAGCAGTAAGATTGGGGCCAACGTCCTGACTTTC
-	TRBV10-3	TRBJ1-1	many	CAISDPTGRTEAFF	TGTGCCATCAGTGACCCGACGGGGCGCACTGAAGCTTTCTTT
TRBD1	TRBV20-1	TRBJ2-7	-	CSARGTGGYEQYF	TGCAGTGCTAGGGGGACAGGGGGCTACGAGCAGTACTTC
-	TRBV5-8	TRBJ2-5	few	CASSFIPRGRETQYF	TGTGCCAGCAGCTTTATCCCCAGGGGCAGAGAGACCCAGTACTTC
-	TRBV5-5	TRBJ1-1	many	CASSWARAEAFF	TGTGCCAGCAGCTGGGCTCGAGCTGAAGCTTTCTTT
TRBD1	TRBV7-2	TRBJ2-7	-	CASSLRPTGGVGDEQYF	TGTGCCAGCAGCTTAAGGCCAACAGGGGGCGTTGGCGATGAGCAGTACTTC
-	TRBV12-5	TRBJ1-2	few	CASILSTANYGYTF	TGTGCTAGTATATTATCGACGGCTAACTATGGCTACACCTTC
TRBD1	TRBV5-8	TRBJ1-1	-	CASSLTGGKWGAFF	TGTGCCAGCAGCTTGACAGGGGGCAAGTGGGGAGCTTTCTTT
-	TRBV7-9	TRBJ1-1	many	CASKGPALENTEAFF	TGTGCCAGCAAGGGGCCCGCTCTAGAGAACACTGAAGCTTTCTTT
-	TRBV12-3/TRBV12-4	TRBJ2-6	-	CASSRRVYRDSGANVLTF	TGTGCCAGCAGCCGAAGGGTTTACCGCGACTCTGGGGCCAACGTCCTGACTTTC
-	TRBV7-3	TRBJ2-2	many	CASSLQGFIGELFF	TGTGCCAGCAGCCTACAGGGATTCATCGGGGAGCTGTTTTTT
-	TRBV10-3	TRBJ2-5	many	CAISGQNQETQYF	TGTGCCATCAGCGGACAGAACCAAGAGACCCAGTACTTC
-	TRBV6-6	TRBJ1-1	few	CASSTDWVGTEAFF	TGTGCCAGCAGCACGGACTGGGTTGGGACTGAAGCTTTCTTT
-	TRBV6-1	TRBJ1-2	-	CASIRNWGYGGYTF	TGTGCCAGCATCCGAAACTGGGGCTACGGTGGCTACACCTTC
TRBD1	TRBV19	TRBJ1-5	-	CASSKPGAGTGIASGQPQHF	TGTGCCAGTAGCAAGCCCGGGGCCGGGACAGGGATAGCGTCGGGTCAGCCCCAGCATTTT
-	TRBV13	TRBJ2-7	-	CASSLDGVSEQYF	TGTGCCAGCAGCTTGGACGGGGTATCCGAGCAGTACTTC
-	TRBV19	TRBJ1-5	-	CASSFRQLSNQPQHF	TGTGCCAGCAGTTTTAGACAGCTTAGCAATCAGCCCCAGCATTTT
-	TRBV9	TRBJ1-6	many	CASSVEGPTGSPLHF	TGTGCCAGCAGCGTAGAGGGACCTACCGGTTCACCCCTCCACTTT
TRBD2	TRBV20-1	TRBJ2-7	few	CSARDPSGPAYEQYF	TGCAGTGCTAGAGACCCTAGCGGCCCCGCCTACGAGCAGTACTTC
-	TRBV12-3/TRBV12-4	TRBJ2-7	many	CASSAIGGGSYEQYF	TGTGCCAGCAGTGCCATCGGCGGCGGCTCCTACGAGCAGTACTTC